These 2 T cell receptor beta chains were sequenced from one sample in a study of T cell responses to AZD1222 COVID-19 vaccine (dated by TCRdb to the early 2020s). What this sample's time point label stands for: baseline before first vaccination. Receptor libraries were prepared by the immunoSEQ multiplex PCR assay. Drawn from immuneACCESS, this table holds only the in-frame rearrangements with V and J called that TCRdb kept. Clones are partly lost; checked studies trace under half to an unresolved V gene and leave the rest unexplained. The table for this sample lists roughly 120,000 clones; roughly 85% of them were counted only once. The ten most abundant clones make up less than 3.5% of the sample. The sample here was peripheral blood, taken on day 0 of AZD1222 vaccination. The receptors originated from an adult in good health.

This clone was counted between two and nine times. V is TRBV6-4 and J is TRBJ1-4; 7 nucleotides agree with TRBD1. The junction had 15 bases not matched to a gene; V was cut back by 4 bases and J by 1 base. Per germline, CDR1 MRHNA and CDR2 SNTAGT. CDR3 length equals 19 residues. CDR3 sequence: CASSVRGGGREGTNEKLFF. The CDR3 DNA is TGTGCCAGCAGTGTACGGGGAGGGGGCAGGGAGGGAACTAATGAAAAACTGTTTTTT.

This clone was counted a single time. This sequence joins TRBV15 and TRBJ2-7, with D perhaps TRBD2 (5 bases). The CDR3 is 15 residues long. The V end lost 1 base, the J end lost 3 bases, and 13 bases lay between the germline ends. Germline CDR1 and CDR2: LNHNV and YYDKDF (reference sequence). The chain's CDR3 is CATSRGREGYYEQYF. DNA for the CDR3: TGTGCCACCAGCAGAGGGCGAGAGGGCTACTACGAGCAGTACTTC.